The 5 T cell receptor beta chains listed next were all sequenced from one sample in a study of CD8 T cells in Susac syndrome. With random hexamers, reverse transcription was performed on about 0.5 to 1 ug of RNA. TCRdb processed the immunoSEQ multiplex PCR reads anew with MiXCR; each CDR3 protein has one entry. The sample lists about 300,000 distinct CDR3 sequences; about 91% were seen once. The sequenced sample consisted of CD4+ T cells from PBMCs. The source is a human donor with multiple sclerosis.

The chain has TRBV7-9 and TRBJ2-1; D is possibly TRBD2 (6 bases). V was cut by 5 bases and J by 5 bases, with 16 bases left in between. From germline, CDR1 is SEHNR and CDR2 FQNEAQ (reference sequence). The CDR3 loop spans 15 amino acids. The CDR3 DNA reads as TGTGCCAGCAGCCCTCCCGGGACTGGAAACAATGAGCAGTTCTTC. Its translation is CASSPPGTGNNEQFF. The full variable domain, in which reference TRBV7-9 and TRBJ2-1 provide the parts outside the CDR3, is DTGVSQNPRHKITKRGQNVTFRCDPISEHNRLYWYRQTLGQGPEFLTYFQNEAQLEKSRLLSDRFSAERPKGSFSTLEIQRTEQGDSAMYLCASSPPGTGNNEQFFGPGTRLTVL.

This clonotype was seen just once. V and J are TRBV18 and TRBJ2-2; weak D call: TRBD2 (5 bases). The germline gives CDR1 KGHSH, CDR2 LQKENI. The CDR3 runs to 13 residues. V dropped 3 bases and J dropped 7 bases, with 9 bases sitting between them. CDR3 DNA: TGTGCCAGCTCACCGACGGAGGTCGGGGAGCTGTTTTTT. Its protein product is CASSPTEVGELFF.

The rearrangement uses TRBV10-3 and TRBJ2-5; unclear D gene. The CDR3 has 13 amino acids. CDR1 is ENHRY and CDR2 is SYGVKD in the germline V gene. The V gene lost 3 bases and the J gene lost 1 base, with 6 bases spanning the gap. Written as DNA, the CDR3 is TGTGCCATCAGTGATGGCACCCAAGAGACCCAGTACTTC. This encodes CAISDGTQETQYF.

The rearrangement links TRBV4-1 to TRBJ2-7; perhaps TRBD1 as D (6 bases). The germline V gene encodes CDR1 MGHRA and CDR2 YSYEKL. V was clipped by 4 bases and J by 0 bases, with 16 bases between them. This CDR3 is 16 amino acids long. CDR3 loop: CASSRLDRPASYEQYF. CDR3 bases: TGCGCCAGCAGCCGCCTCGACAGGCCCGCCTCCTACGAGCAGTACTTC.

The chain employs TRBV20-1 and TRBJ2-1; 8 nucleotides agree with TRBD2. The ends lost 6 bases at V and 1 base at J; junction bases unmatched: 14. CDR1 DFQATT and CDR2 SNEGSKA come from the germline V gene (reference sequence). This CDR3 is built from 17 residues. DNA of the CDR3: TGCAGTGCAAGATCGGCGGGAGGCGAATTATCCTACAATGAGCAGTTCTTC. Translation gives CSARSAGGELSYNEQFF.